These 13 T cell receptor beta chains were sequenced from one sample in a study of CD8 T cells in ankylosing spondylitis. Study-level points and caveats: A TCR beta motif of 7 to 9 highly homologous variants seemed to mark ankylosing spondylitis blood.

One entry per CDR3 protein, called by TCRdb with MiXCR from the 5' RACE reads. This table has over 700,000 distinct CDR3 sequences, 19% appearing once. Antigen specificity for these receptors is unknown. Sequencing input: blood, either unsorted or a sorted T cell fraction (not recorded which). All receptors derive from a male donor with ankylosing spondylitis.

The chain employs TRBV15 and TRBJ1-5; TRBD1 is a possible D gene (5 bases). The CDR3 contains 13 residues. Germline V gene data show CDR1 as LNHNV and CDR2 as YYDKDF (reference sequence). V lost 3 bases and J 4 bases, leaving 7 bases between the germline ends. The CDR3 nucleotides are TGTGCCACCAGCAGTAGACAGAATCAGCCCCAGCATTTT. The encoded protein is CATSSRQNQPQHF.

This clonotype was detected only a few times. V gene TRBV4-1 combines with J gene TRBJ1-1; D gene uncertain. The V gene's germline CDR1 is MGHRA and CDR2 YSYEKL. Trimming shortened V by 1 base and J by 1 base, and 4 bases separated the two germline ends. CDR3 length: 13 amino acids. The CDR3 DNA is TGCGCCAGCAGCCAAGTGAAGAACACTGAAGCTTTCTTT. Translation: CASSQVKNTEAFF.

This clonotype has just a few counts. The CDR3 sequence: CASSDRRDQFF. CDR3 nucleotides: TGTGCCAGCAGCGATAGGAGGGACCAGTTCTTC. The V gene is TRBV7-2, the J gene TRBJ2-1; D possibly corresponds to TRBD2 (6 bases). CDR3 length: 11 residues. Germline-derived CDR1 and CDR2 are SGHTA and FQGNSA. Trimming shortened V by 5 bases and J by 13 bases, and 12 bases separated the two germline ends.

The chain combines TRBV5-6 with TRBJ2-3; D not resolved. The V and J ends lost 3 bases and 6 bases respectively, with 8 bases between them. This CDR3 is built from 12 residues. Germline V gene data show CDR1 as SGHDT and CDR2 as YYEEEE. The CDR3 nucleotides read TGTGCCAGCAGCTGGATTGAGGATACGCAGTATTTT. Its translation is CASSWIEDTQYF.

This rearrangement joins TRBV7-3 to TRBJ2-3; the D gene is possibly TRBD2 (6 bases). This CDR3 has 15 amino acids. Trimming cost V 2 bases and J 2 bases, with 11 bases left between them. Germline loops: CDR1 SGHTA, CDR2 FQGTGA. DNA for the CDR3: TGTGCCAGCAGCTTACGGGCGGGGCCCACAGATACGCAGTATTTT. Its protein product is CASSLRAGPTDTQYF.

This chain links TRBV7-9 with TRBJ2-7; perhaps TRBD2 as D (6 bases). The CDR3 contains 15 residues. The V gene's germline CDR1 is SEHNR and CDR2 FQNEAQ (reference sequence). The V end was cut by 2 bases, the J end by 5 bases, with 16 bases between. DNA for the CDR3: TGTGCCAGCAGCTTAAAGGGCGGGACTTGGGACGAGCAGTACTTC. It is translated as CASSLKGGTWDEQYF.

This clonotype occurred a few times. In DNA, the CDR3 is TGTGCCAGCAGCGCACCCATGACAGGGGGCTATGGCTACACCTTC. Translation gives CASSAPMTGGYGYTF. The chain combines TRBV7-2 with TRBJ1-2; 9 positions match TRBD1. With 5 bases clipped from V and 4 bases from J, the junction kept 8 bases outside the gene matches. The CDR3 covers 15 residues. Germline CDR1 is SGHTA and CDR2 is FQGNSA.

In this sample, this clonotype turned up a few times. The CDR3, as DNA: TGCGCCAGCAGCTACACCCCCCGAGGAACAGATACGCAGTATTTT. It translates to CASSYTPRGTDTQYF. This chain connects TRBV5-1 to TRBJ2-3; D call uncertain. This CDR3 is 15 amino acids long. V was pared by 3 bases and J by 3 bases, with 14 bases between. Per the germline V gene, CDR1 is SGHRS and CDR2 is YFSETQ.

The chain couples TRBV5-5 to TRBJ2-5; a weak D match, TRBD2 (6 bases). Trimming removed 1 base at V and 5 bases at J, with 9 bases between. The CDR3 is made up of 13 amino acids. Germline V lookup: CDR1 SGHKS, CDR2 YYEKEE (reference sequence). In DNA form, the CDR3 reads TGTGCCAGCAGCTTGTGGCTAGCGGAGACCCAGTACTTC. It specifies CASSLWLAETQYF.

The chain employs TRBV12-3 or TRBV12-4 and TRBJ2-5; D unclear. Trimming pared 3 bases from V and 5 bases from J, leaving 7 bases between. The CDR3 runs to 12 residues. CDR3 sequence: CASSFSFETQYF. CDR3 DNA: TGTGCCAGCAGTTTCTCGTTCGAGACCCAGTACTTC.

The chain uses TRBV24-1 and TRBJ2-3; possible D gene TRBD1, 6 bases. This CDR3 is built from 15 residues. CDR1 and CDR2 (germline): KGHDR, SFDVKD. V shed 4 bases and J shed 6 bases, with 16 bases lying between them. CDR3 DNA sequence: TGTGCCACCAGTGACCCTACCGACAGGACCGATACGCAGTATTTT. Encoded protein: CATSDPTDRTDTQYF.

This clonotype was recorded a few times. The chain uses TRBV7-9 and TRBJ2-1, with TRBD2 matching 10 bases. CDR3 length: 16 amino acids. Germline V CDR1 and CDR2: SEHNR, FQNEAQ (reference sequence). V was clipped by 1 base and J by 6 bases; unmatched bases: 6. The CDR3 is CASSLERSGRVNEQFF. CDR3 DNA sequence: TGTGCCAGCAGCTTAGAAAGGAGCGGGAGGGTCAATGAGCAGTTCTTC.

Only a few counts were recorded for this clonotype. J is TRBJ1-1 and V is TRBV4-1; TRBD1 might be the D (6 bases). CDR1 and CDR2 (germline): MGHRA, YSYEKL. V was cut by 7 bases and J by 3 bases, with 18 bases left in between. This CDR3 is built from 15 residues. CDR3 amino acids: CASTTQGGAYTEAFF. The CDR3 coding sequence is TGCGCCAGCACCACACAGGGCGGGGCCTACACTGAAGCTTTCTTT.